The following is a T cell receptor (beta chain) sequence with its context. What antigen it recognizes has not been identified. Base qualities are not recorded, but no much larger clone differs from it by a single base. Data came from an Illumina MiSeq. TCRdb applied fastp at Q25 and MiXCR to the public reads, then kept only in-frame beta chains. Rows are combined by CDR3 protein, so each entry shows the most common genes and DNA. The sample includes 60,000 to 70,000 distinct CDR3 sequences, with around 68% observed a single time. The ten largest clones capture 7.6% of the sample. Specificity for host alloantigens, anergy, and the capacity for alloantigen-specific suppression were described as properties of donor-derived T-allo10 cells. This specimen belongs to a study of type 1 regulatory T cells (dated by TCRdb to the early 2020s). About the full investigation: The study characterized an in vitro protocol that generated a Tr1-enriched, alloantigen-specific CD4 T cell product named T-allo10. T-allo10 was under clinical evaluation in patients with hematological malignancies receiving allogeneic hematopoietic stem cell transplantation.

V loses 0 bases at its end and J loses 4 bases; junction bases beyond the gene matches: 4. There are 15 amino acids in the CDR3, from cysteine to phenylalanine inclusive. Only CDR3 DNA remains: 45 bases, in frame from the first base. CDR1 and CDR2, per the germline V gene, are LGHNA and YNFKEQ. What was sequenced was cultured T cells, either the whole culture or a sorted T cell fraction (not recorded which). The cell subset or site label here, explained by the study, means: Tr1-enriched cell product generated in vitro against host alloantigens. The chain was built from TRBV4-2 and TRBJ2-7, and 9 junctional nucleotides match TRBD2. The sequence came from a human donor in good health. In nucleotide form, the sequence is TGTGCCAGCAGCCAAGAGCCGCGGGAGGGTTACGAGCAGTACTTC. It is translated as CASSQEPREGYEQYF.